This is a list of T cell receptor beta chains from one sample in a study of OX40 agonist ivuxolimab in advanced cancers. TCRdb keeps only in-frame clones here, not all; method: immunoSEQ multiplex PCR. Among some 52,000 clones listed, approximately 88% were seen once. The specimen was CD4+ or CD8+ T cells sorted from blood, collected in a trial of the OX40 agonist ivuxolimab. These TCRs come from an adult with an advanced solid tumor such as melanoma, head and neck, liver or kidney cancer. CDR3s include the opening cysteine and the closing phenylalanine or tryptophan. D genes are given only for firm matches. The size of a clone is reported for some rows only, either as once, few or many, or as a class for expanded clones.

TRBV5-1,TRBJ2-1,.,.,TGCGCCAGCAGCTTGGCGGGGTTGGAACAGTTCTTC,CASSLAGLEQFF
TRBV7-3,TRBJ2-3,TRBD1,few,TGTGCCAGCAGCTTACCCGACCGGGACAGGGCCGGTACGCAGTATTTT,CASSLPDRDRAGTQYF
TRBV25-1,TRBJ2-5,TRBD2,.,TGTGCCAGCAGTGATAGCGGGGGGGCAGGGGAGACCCAGTACTTC,CASSDSGGAGETQYF
TRBV18,TRBJ2-6,.,.,TGTGCCAGCTCGCGCTCTGGGGCCAACGTCCTGACTTTC,CASSRSGANVLTF
TRBV28,TRBJ2-1,.,.,TGTGCCAGCAGTTCCCTAGGGGGTGCCTACAATGAGCAGTTCTTC,CASSSLGGAYNEQFF
TRBV18,TRBJ1-2,TRBD1,.,TGTGCCAGCTCACCAGGGACAGAGTATGGCTACACCTTC,CASSPGTEYGYTF
TRBV4-2,TRBJ2-5,TRBD2,.,TGTGCCAGCAGCCGAGGGACTAGCGGGGGGGTTGAGACCCAGTACTTC,CASSRGTSGGVETQYF
TRBV5-6,TRBJ1-2,TRBD1,.,TGTGCCAGCATCTACGGGACAGGGCCTTACGGCTACACCTTC,CASIYGTGPYGYTF
TRBV5-4,TRBJ1-1,TRBD1,.,TGTGCCAGCAGTTACAGGGGGGGTACTGAAGCTTTCTTT,CASSYRGGTEAFF
TRBV28,TRBJ1-4,.,.,TGTGCCAGCAGTTTGACTCCAGCTAATGAAAAACTGTTTTTT,CASSLTPANEKLFF
TRBV25-1,TRBJ1-4,.,once,TGTGCCAGCAGTGAAGTGGGTAATGAAAAACTGTTTTTT,CASSEVGNEKLFF
TRBV19,TRBJ1-1,.,.,TGTGCCAGTAGTATGACCTCAGGGGAAGCTGAAGCTTTCTTT,CASSMTSGEAEAFF
TRBV5-6,TRBJ2-1,TRBD2,.,TGTGCCAGCAGCTCCCGACTAACGGGGGGTGAGCAGTTCTTC,CASSSRLTGGEQFF
TRBV6-5,TRBJ2-2,.,.,TGTGCCAGCAGTTTCAGGGTGGCAGGGGAGCTGCTTTTT,CASSFRVAGELLF
TRBV14,TRBJ2-4,.,.,TGTGCCAGCAGCCAAGCGGACATTCAGTACTTC,CASSQADIQYF
TRBV7-9,TRBJ2-1,TRBD1,.,TGTGCCAGCAGCCCCCTACAGGGGTATGGGTACAATGAGCAGTTCTTC,CASSPLQGYGYNEQFF
TRBV20-1,TRBJ2-7,.,few,TGCAGTGCCCGACCCGCGTACGAGCAGTACTTC,CSARPAYEQYF
TRBV19,TRBJ1-5,TRBD1,.,TGTGCCAGTACTTACAGGGGACAGCCCCAGCATTTT,CASTYRGQPQHF
TRBV18,TRBJ1-1,TRBD1,.,TGTGCCAGCTCACCTGGACAGGCTGAAGAAGCTTTCTTT,CASSPGQAEEAFF
TRBV15,TRBJ2-1,TRBD2,once,TGTGCCACCAGCAGAGGGGGAGCGGGAGGGTTCGAAGTCAGGCAGTTCTTC,CATSRGGAGGFEVRQFF
TRBV28,TRBJ2-5,TRBD1,.,TGTGCCAGCAGTCGGACAGGGATGTGGGAGACCCAGTACTTC,CASSRTGMWETQYF
TRBV7-2,TRBJ1-6,.,.,TGTGCCAGCAGCTTAGGGACGGTGGATTCACCCCTCCACTTT,CASSLGTVDSPLHF
TRBV28,TRBJ2-7,TRBD2,.,TGTGCCAGCAGTAGTGGCGGGAGCTCCTACGAGCAGTACTTC,CASSSGGSSYEQYF
TRBV4-2,TRBJ1-4,.,once,TGTGCCAGCAGCCGCCAAACGCGGGGGTCAAATGAAAAACTGTTTTTT,CASSRQTRGSNEKLFF
TRBV27,TRBJ1-1,TRBD1,.,TGTGCCAGCAGTAACAGGGGAAACACTGAAGCTTTCTTT,CASSNRGNTEAFF
TRBV7-9,TRBJ1-3,.,few,TGTGCCAGCAGCTTAGGGACAGGAAACACCATATATTTT,CASSLGTGNTIYF
TRBV5-8,TRBJ1-1,.,once,TGTGCCAGCAGCTTAGAGGGGGGGTACCGGGCTTTCTTT,CASSLEGGYRAFF
TRBV4-3,TRBJ2-7,.,.,TGCGCCAGCAGCCAAGCTCGCACGGGCTACGAGCAGTACTTC,CASSQARTGYEQYF
TRBV5-1,TRBJ2-3,TRBD2,.,TGCGCCAGCACCATGGGCGGGGGGGGCACAGATACGCAGTATTTT,CASTMGGGGTDTQYF
TRBV30,TRBJ2-5,.,.,TGTGCCTGGAAGGGTGAGGAGACCCAGTACTTC,CAWKGEETQYF
TRBV18,TRBJ1-2,.,.,TGTGCCAGCTCACCAAACAGTGGGTATGGCTACACCTTC,CASSPNSGYGYTF
TRBV20-1,TRBJ2-5,.,.,TGCAGTGCTAGCAAGTTGGAGACCCAGTACTTC,CSASKLETQYF
TRBV6-5,TRBJ1-3,.,.,TGTGCCAGCAGTTCTACACTAAACACCATATATTTT,CASSSTLNTIYF
TRBV28,TRBJ2-1,TRBD1,.,TGTGCCAGCAGTTCACCCGGGACAGGTGCTCCTTTACGGGAGTTCTTC,CASSSPGTGAPLREFF
TRBV30,TRBJ1-5,TRBD1,.,TGTGCCTGGACGGACAGGGGCCTGAATCAGCCCCAGCATTTT,CAWTDRGLNQPQHF
TRBV15,TRBJ1-2,.,once,TGTGCCACCAGCAGAGGTGAGGGGGGCTACACCTTC,CATSRGEGGYTF
TRBV18,TRBJ1-3,.,.,TGTGCCAGCTCACCTTCGGGCTCTGGAAACACCATATATTTT,CASSPSGSGNTIYF
TRBV2,TRBJ1-6,.,few,TGTGCCAGCAGTGGTGGGGCCTCACCCCTCCACTTT,CASSGGASPLHF
TRBV6-4,TRBJ2-2,TRBD1,.,TGTGCCAGCAGCCTCCGGGACAGGGACACCGGGGAGCTGTTTTTT,CASSLRDRDTGELFF
TRBV7-2,TRBJ2-1,TRBD2,few,TGTGCCAGCAGCCAAGGGGCGGGGGGTACACCCTCCTACAATGAGCAGTTCTTC,CASSQGAGGTPSYNEQFF
TRBV28,TRBJ2-7,.,.,TGTGCCAGCAGTTTAGCAGCAGGGGGGGGATTCTACGAGCAGTACTTC,CASSLAAGGGFYEQYF
TRBV28,TRBJ2-7,.,.,TGTGCCAGCAGCCCCGGAGGAGGCAGGGGATACGAGCAGTACTTC,CASSPGGGRGYEQYF
TRBV2,TRBJ2-5,.,.,TGTGCCAGCAGTCGACCTGAGGAGACCCAGTACTTC,CASSRPEETQYF
TRBV6-5,TRBJ1-4,TRBD1,.,TGTGCCTGCTCCGAATCAGGGGGCCGAGAAAAACTGTTTTTT,CACSESGGREKLFF
TRBV4-3,TRBJ2-2,TRBD2,.,TGCGCCAGCAGCCAAGATCCCGGGGGGTTAACCGGGGAGCTGTTTTTT,CASSQDPGGLTGELFF
TRBV5-1,TRBJ2-1,TRBD1,.,TGCGCCAGCAGCTTGGTAGGACAGGAGTACAATGAGCAGTTCTTC,CASSLVGQEYNEQFF
TRBV19,TRBJ2-2,.,.,TGTGCCAGTAGGAAACGAAACACCGGGGAGCTGTTTTTT,CASRKRNTGELFF
TRBV19,TRBJ1-5,TRBD1,few,TGTGCCAGTAGTATCCGTACAGGGGGCGGTCAGCCCCAGCATTTT,CASSIRTGGGQPQHF
TRBV19,TRBJ2-3,.,.,TGTGCCAGTAGTATATCGACGGGTGATACGCAGTATTTT,CASSISTGDTQYF
TRBV7-2,TRBJ2-5,.,.,TGTGCCAGCAGCTTAGAACCGGCCGGGGCCCAGTACTTC,CASSLEPAGAQYF
TRBV9,TRBJ2-2,TRBD2,once,TGTGCCAGCAGCGCATCACTAGCGGTGGCCGGGGAGCTGTTTTTT,CASSASLAVAGELFF
TRBV5-8,TRBJ1-2,.,.,TGTGCCAGCAGCTTAGATGCGGGGAAATATGGCTACACCTTC,CASSLDAGKYGYTF
TRBV4-1,TRBJ1-5,TRBD1,.,TGCGCCAGCAGCCAAGCCCTCGGACAGGGAGGCAATCAGCCCCAGCATTTT,CASSQALGQGGNQPQHF